The rows below give T cell receptor beta chains drawn from one sample of a study of T cell repertoires in cytomegalovirus infection. For these receptors, no antigen is known. MiXCR, applied by TCRdb to the reads, yields one record per CDR3 protein. Of approximately 1,000,000 distinct CDR3 sequences listed, approximately 30% are singletons. Sequenced material: cultured CD8+ T cells from PBMCs, taken from culture after CMV antigen stimulation. These TCRs come from a human donor in good health (CMV status not recorded). Some clones in this sample may be carry-over from other donors' samples. Each CDR3 is given with its conserved first and last residue. A D gene is named only where the DNA matches it firmly. The size of a clone is reported for some rows only, either as once, few or many, or as a class for expanded clones.

abundance,v_gene,d_gene,j_gene,CDR3aa,CDR3nt
.,TRBV27,TRBD1,TRBJ1-3,CASSGQGTSGNTIYF,TGTGCCAGCAGTGGACAGGGCACCTCTGGAAACACCATATATTTT
few,TRBV19,.,TRBJ1-1,CASRRGASTEAFF,TGTGCCAGTAGGAGGGGGGCCTCCACTGAAGCTTTCTTT
.,TRBV10-2,.,TRBJ1-1,CASRDGSNTEAFF,TGCGCCAGCAGAGATGGGAGTAACACTGAAGCTTTCTTT
.,TRBV29-1,.,TRBJ2-1,CSVDWSYNEQFF,TGCAGCGTTGATTGGAGCTACAATGAGCAGTTCTTC
.,TRBV10-3,.,TRBJ1-3,CAISRSRGNGEKRPSGNTIYF,TGTGCCATCAGTAGAAGTCGGGGGAACGGGGAAAAGAGGCCCTCTGGAAACACCATATATTTT
.,TRBV6-6,.,TRBJ2-2,CASSYELGFTGELFF,TGTGCCAGCAGTTACGAGCTGGGTTTCACCGGGGAGCTGTTTTTT
many,TRBV11-2,.,TRBJ2-5,CASSLGASAQETQYF,TGTGCCAGCAGCTTAGGGGCCAGCGCGCAAGAGACCCAGTACTTC
many,TRBV7-6,.,TRBJ1-1,CASSLVGTDMNTEAFF,TGTGCCAGCAGCTTAGTAGGGACGGATATGAACACTGAAGCTTTCTTT
.,TRBV6-6,.,TRBJ2-2,CASSYVPGTPNTGELFF,TGTGCCAGCAGTTACGTCCCCGGGACACCGAACACCGGGGAGCTGTTTTTT
.,TRBV27,.,TRBJ2-1,CASSLLDYSYNEQFF,TGTGCCAGCAGTTTATTGGACTACTCCTACAATGAGCAGTTCTTC
once,TRBV4-2,.,TRBJ2-2,CASSPWWQGSGELFF,TGTGCCAGCAGCCCTTGGTGGCAGGGCAGCGGGGAGCTGTTTTTT
many,TRBV7-2,TRBD2,TRBJ2-7,CASNPEGGSRVFGEQYF,TGTGCCAGCAACCCAGAGGGAGGGTCGCGGGTTTTCGGGGAGCAGTACTTC
few,TRBV14,.,TRBJ1-6,CASSQRGGGSRSPLHF,TGTGCCAGCAGCCAAAGGGGAGGGGGTTCCCGGTCACCCCTCCACTTT
.,TRBV12-3/TRBV12-4,TRBD2,TRBJ2-1,CASRTSGGSLEQFF,TGTGCCAGCAGGACTAGCGGGGGAAGTCTTGAGCAGTTCTTC
.,TRBV7-2,TRBD2,TRBJ2-1,CASSRLAGPNNEQFF,TGTGCCAGCAGCAGACTAGCGGGGCCAAACAATGAGCAGTTCTTC
many,TRBV7-2,.,TRBJ2-5,CAKSFETQYF,TGTGCCAAATCTTTCGAGACCCAGTACTTC
few,TRBV4-1,.,TRBJ2-7,CASSQGLSPADEQYF,TGCGCCAGCAGCCAAGGGCTATCCCCGGCTGACGAGCAGTACTTC
few,TRBV5-4,TRBD1,TRBJ1-1,CASSPPVNRGNTEAFF,TGTGCCAGCAGCCCCCCTGTAAACAGGGGTAACACTGAAGCTTTCTTT
.,TRBV12-3/TRBV12-4,TRBD2,TRBJ2-2,CASSYMGLAGELFF,TGTGCCAGCAGTTACATGGGACTAGCCGGGGAGCTGTTTTTT
.,TRBV6-2/TRBV6-3,.,TRBJ2-3,CASSSTHSTDTQYF,TGTGCCAGCAGCTCTACACATAGCACAGATACGCAGTATTTT
.,TRBV6-2/TRBV6-3,TRBD2,TRBJ2-1,CASTWMSGGYNEQFF,TGTGCCAGCACTTGGATGAGCGGGGGTTACAATGAGCAGTTCTTC
few,TRBV10-2,.,TRBJ1-3,CASSESKGMVDTIYF,TGCGCCAGCAGTGAGTCAAAGGGGATGGTGGACACCATATATTTT
few,TRBV12-3/TRBV12-4,.,TRBJ1-1,CASSLDAESNTEAFF,TGTGCCAGCAGTTTAGATGCAGAATCAAACACTGAAGCTTTCTTT
many,TRBV6-2/TRBV6-3,.,TRBJ1-2,CASSYSSETNGYTF,TGTGCCAGCAGTTACTCGTCTGAGACGAATGGCTACACCTTC
.,TRBV10-3,TRBD2,TRBJ2-5,CAISETSGGPGETQYF,TGTGCCATCAGTGAGACTAGCGGGGGCCCAGGGGAGACCCAGTACTTC
few,TRBV5-6,.,TRBJ2-2,CASSPLGALNTGELFF,TGTGCCAGCAGCCCGCTGGGGGCCCTAAACACCGGGGAGCTGTTTTTT
.,TRBV20-1,.,TRBJ1-1,CSARDRGTLGAFF,TGCAGTGCTAGAGATCGGGGGACGTTAGGAGCTTTCTTT
.,TRBV4-1,.,TRBJ2-3,CASSPQVGGTISSDTQYF,TGCGCCAGCAGCCCTCAGGTAGGGGGGACAATTTCTTCAGATACGCAGTATTTT
.,TRBV7-9,TRBD2,TRBJ2-5,CASSRSGVQETQYF,TGTGCCAGCAGTCGGAGCGGGGTCCAAGAGACCCAGTACTTC
few,TRBV7-9,.,TRBJ1-1,CASSFSARDTEAFF,TGTGCCAGCAGCTTTTCCGCGAGGGACACTGAAGCTTTCTTT
few,TRBV24-1,.,TRBJ1-5,CATIAQGQTYSNQPQHF,TGTGCCACCATCGCTCAAGGACAGACATATAGCAATCAGCCCCAGCATTTT
.,TRBV9,TRBD1,TRBJ2-6,CASSVPRDRGSGANVLTF,TGTGCCAGCAGCGTCCCCCGGGACAGGGGTTCTGGGGCCAACGTCCTGACTTTC
.,TRBV4-1,.,TRBJ2-1,CASSQDNPNSLDEQFF,TGCGCCAGCAGCCAAGATAACCCCAATAGCCTCGATGAGCAGTTCTTC
few,TRBV7-9,.,TRBJ1-2,CASYPSPGALYGYTF,TGTGCCAGCTACCCCTCCCCCGGGGCTCTCTATGGCTACACCTTC
.,TRBV28,.,TRBJ1-2,CASSLSGDYNYGYTF,TGTGCCAGCAGTTTATCCGGGGACTACAACTATGGCTACACCTTC
.,TRBV9,.,TRBJ1-1,CASQGSRGPNTEAFF,TGTGCCAGCCAAGGAAGCAGGGGTCCGAACACTGAAGCTTTCTTT
few,TRBV2,TRBD2,TRBJ2-3,CAMMGTSGGSSTDTQYF,TGTGCCATGATGGGGACTAGCGGGGGGTCTAGCACAGATACGCAGTATTTT
many,TRBV12-3/TRBV12-4,.,TRBJ2-3,CASCAPDPGGDTQYF,TGTGCCAGCTGCGCACCAGATCCAGGAGGGGATACGCAGTATTTT
few,TRBV7-9,.,TRBJ2-3,CASLGGYTQYF,TGTGCCAGCCTAGGGGGGTATACGCAGTATTTT
few,TRBV19,.,TRBJ1-5,CASSIEEDPNGVGNQPQHF,TGTGCCAGTAGTATAGAGGAGGACCCAAACGGGGTTGGCAATCAGCCCCAGCATTTT
.,TRBV5-3,TRBD1,TRBJ1-2,CASSERDRPSYGYTF,TGTGCCAGCAGCGAAAGGGACAGACCCTCCTATGGCTACACCTTC
.,TRBV20-1,.,TRBJ1-1,CSARVAYEAFF,TGCAGTGCTAGAGTAGCTTATGAAGCTTTCTTT
many,TRBV7-2,.,TRBJ2-7,CASSLGGDSSYEQYF,TGTGCCAGCAGCTTAGGGGGGGACAGTTCCTACGAGCAGTACTTC
few,TRBV12-3/TRBV12-4,.,TRBJ2-1,CASSFPLGLSYNEQFF,TGTGCCAGCAGTTTCCCTCTGGGGTTATCCTACAATGAGCAGTTCTTC
few,TRBV20-1,.,TRBJ2-1,CSATQPRGDEQFF,TGCAGTGCTACCCAACCCAGGGGGGATGAGCAGTTCTTC
.,TRBV2,TRBD1,TRBJ1-4,CASIDGTGPGNEKLFF,TGTGCCAGCATAGACGGGACAGGGCCCGGGAATGAAAAACTGTTTTTT
few,TRBV7-8,.,TRBJ1-1,CASSLATGQTMNTEAFF,TGTGCCAGCAGCTTAGCGACAGGTCAAACTATGAACACTGAAGCTTTCTTT
.,TRBV7-9,TRBD2,TRBJ2-7,CASSPQRGGTHEQYF,TGTGCCAGCAGCCCTCAACGGGGAGGGACCCACGAGCAGTACTTC
few,TRBV19,TRBD1,TRBJ1-2,CASRTGNTGYTF,TGTGCCAGTAGGACAGGGAACACAGGCTACACCTTC